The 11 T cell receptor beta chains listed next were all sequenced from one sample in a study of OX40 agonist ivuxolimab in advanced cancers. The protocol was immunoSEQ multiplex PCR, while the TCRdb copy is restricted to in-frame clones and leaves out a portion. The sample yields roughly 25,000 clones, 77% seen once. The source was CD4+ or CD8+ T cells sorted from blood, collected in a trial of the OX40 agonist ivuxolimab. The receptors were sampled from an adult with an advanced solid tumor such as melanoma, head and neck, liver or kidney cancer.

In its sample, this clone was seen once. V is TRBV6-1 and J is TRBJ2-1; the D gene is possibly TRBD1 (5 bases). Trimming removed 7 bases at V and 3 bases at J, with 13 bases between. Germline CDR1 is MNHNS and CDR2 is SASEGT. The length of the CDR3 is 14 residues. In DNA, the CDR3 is TGTGCCAGCAAAATTAGGGGCAGCTACAATGAGCAGTTCTTC. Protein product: CASKIRGSYNEQFF.

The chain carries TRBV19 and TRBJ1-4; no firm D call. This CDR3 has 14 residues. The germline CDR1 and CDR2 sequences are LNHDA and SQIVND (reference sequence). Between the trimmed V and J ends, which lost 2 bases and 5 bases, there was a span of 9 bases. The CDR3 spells CASSIRATNEKLFF. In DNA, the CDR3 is TGTGCCAGTAGTATACGAGCCACAAATGAAAAACTGTTTTTT.

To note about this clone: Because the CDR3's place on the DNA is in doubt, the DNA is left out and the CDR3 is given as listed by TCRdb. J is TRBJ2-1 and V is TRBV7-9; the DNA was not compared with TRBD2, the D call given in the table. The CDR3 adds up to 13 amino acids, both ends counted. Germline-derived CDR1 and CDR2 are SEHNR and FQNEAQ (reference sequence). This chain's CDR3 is CASSWGVGSGGVF.

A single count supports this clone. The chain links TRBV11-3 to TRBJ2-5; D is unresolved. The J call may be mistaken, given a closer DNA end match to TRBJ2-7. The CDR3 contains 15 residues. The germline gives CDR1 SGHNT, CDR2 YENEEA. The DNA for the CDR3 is TGTGCCAGCAGCTTATTGGCGGCTAGCTCCTACGAGCAGTACTTC. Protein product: CASSLLAASSYEQYF.

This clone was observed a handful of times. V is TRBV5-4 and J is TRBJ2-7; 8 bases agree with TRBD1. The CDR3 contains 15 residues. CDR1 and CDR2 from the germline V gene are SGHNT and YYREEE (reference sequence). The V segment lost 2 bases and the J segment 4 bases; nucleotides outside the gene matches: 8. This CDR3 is CASSFDRGWTYEQYF. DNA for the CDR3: TGTGCCAGCAGCTTCGACAGGGGTTGGACTTACGAGCAGTACTTC.

CDR3 in amino acids: CASSPGTEKNIQYF. The CDR3 DNA reads TGCGCCAGCAGTCCCGGGACGGAAAAAAACATTCAGTACTTC. The V gene is TRBV10-1, the J gene TRBJ2-4; D may be TRBD1 or TRBD2 (5 bases each). The CDR3 sequence is 14 residues long. Deletions cut 5 bases from V and 4 bases from J, with 12 bases between. CDR1 and CDR2 (germline): WNHNN, SYGVQD (reference sequence).

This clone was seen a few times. In nucleotides, the CDR3 is TGCGCCAGCAGCCAAGTGGTTGGTAGCAATCAGCCCCAGCATTTT. This codes for CASSQVVGSNQPQHF. The rearrangement joins TRBV4-1 to TRBJ1-5, with D hard to call. The CDR3 runs to 15 residues. CDR1 is MGHRA and CDR2 is YSYEKL in the germline V gene. The V end was cut by 1 base, the J end by 0 bases, with 7 bases between.

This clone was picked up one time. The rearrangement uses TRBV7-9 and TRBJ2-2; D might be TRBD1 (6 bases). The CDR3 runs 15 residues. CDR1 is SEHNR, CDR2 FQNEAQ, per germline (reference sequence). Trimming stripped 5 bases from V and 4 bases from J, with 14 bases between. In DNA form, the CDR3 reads TGTGCCAGCAGCCACAGGGATTCGGCCACCGGGGAGCTGTTTTTT. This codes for CASSHRDSATGELFF.

Here the CDR3 DNA reads TGTGCCAGCAGCTTAGAAGCGGGCCCTTTCTACGAGCAGTACTTC. The encoded protein is CASSLEAGPFYEQYF. This rearrangement joins TRBV7-2 to TRBJ2-7, with D maybe TRBD2 (6 bases). The ends were cut back, 1 base at V and 3 bases at J, with 13 bases in the middle. CDR3 size: 15 residues. CDR1 is SGHTA and CDR2 is FQGNSA in the germline V gene.

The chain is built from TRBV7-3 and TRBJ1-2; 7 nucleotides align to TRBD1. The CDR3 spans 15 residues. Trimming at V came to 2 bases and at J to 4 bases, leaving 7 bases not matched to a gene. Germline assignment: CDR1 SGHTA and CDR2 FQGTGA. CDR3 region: CASSLYAGGSYGYTF. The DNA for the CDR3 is TGTGCCAGCAGCTTATATGCAGGGGGAAGCTATGGCTACACCTTC.

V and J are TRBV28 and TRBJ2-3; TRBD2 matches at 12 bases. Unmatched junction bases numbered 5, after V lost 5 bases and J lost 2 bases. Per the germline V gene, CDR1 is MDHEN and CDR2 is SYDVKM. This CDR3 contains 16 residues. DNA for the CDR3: TGTGCCAGCAGTCCGACTAGCGGGGGCCTCACAGATACGCAGTATTTT. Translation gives CASSPTSGGLTDTQYF.